The 6 T cell receptor beta chains presented below share a single source sample, sequenced in a study of control samples from healthy donors and cancer patients. Using immunoSEQ multiplex PCR, the repertoire was profiled, and TCRdb retains in-frame clones only, with some absent. The sample contains 6,000 to 7,500 clones, over 55% of which appear only once. Sequencing was carried out using formalin-fixed, paraffin-embedded tissue. Source of these receptors: a male donor with melanoma.

This sequence joins TRBV9 and TRBJ2-3; D might be TRBD1 or TRBD2, each matching 6 bases. V dropped 4 bases and J dropped 1 base, with 13 bases sitting between them. Germline CDR1 is SGDLS and CDR2 is YYNGEE. There are 15 residues in the CDR3. The CDR3 reads CASSPLRGGTDTQYF. CDR3 sequence (DNA): TGTGCCAGCAGCCCATTGAGGGGGGGCACAGATACGCAGTATTTT.

This clone turned up a few times. The CDR3 region is CASSPRDGQNSPLHF. DNA for the CDR3: TGTGCCAGCTCACCCAGGGACGGGCAAAATTCACCCCTCCACTTT. This chain joins TRBV18 and TRBJ1-6; D is possibly TRBD1 (5 bases). This CDR3 comprises 15 residues. From germline, CDR1 is KGHSH and CDR2 LQKENI. The ends were cut back, 3 bases at V and 7 bases at J, with 13 bases in the middle.

The rearrangement uses TRBV4-2 and TRBJ1-2; no clear D gene. The length of the CDR3 is 12 residues. Per germline, CDR1 LGHNA and CDR2 YNFKEQ. With 3 bases removed from V and 0 bases from J, the gap between germline ends came to 2 bases. The CDR3 is CASSQTNYGYTF. Here the CDR3 DNA reads TGTGCCAGCAGCCAGACTAACTATGGCTACACCTTC.

The chain is built from TRBV3-1 (or the pseudogene TRBV3-2) and TRBJ2-7; TRBD2 aligns across 8 bases. The CDR3 contains 15 residues. The J segment lost 5 bases and the V segment lost 4 bases, leaving 10 bases of the junction unmatched. Germline CDR1 LGHDT, CDR2 YNNKEL (reference sequence). CDR3 protein: CASSPRSSGYDEQYF. CDR3 sequence (DNA): TGTGCCAGCAGCCCTCGGTCTAGCGGGTACGACGAGCAGTACTTC.

This chain links TRBV6-5 with TRBJ2-7; 14 nucleotides align to TRBD2. V trimming: 6 bases; J trimming: 3 bases; junction bases outside the gene matches: 4. From germline, CDR1 is MNHEY and CDR2 SVGAGI. CDR3 size: 15 residues. The CDR3 region is CASRGLAGANYEQYF. CDR3 sequence (DNA): TGTGCCAGCAGGGGACTAGCGGGAGCAAACTACGAGCAGTACTTC.

The chain uses TRBV27 and TRBJ2-5; 16 bases map to TRBD2. Germline CDR1 MNHEY, CDR2 SMNVEV (reference sequence). V lost 6 bases to trimming and J lost 4 bases; unmatched junction nucleotides: 8. The CDR3 spans 17 residues. The CDR3: CASRGLAGGPERETQYF. The CDR3 nucleotides read TGTGCCAGCAGGGGACTAGCGGGAGGGCCGGAACGAGAGACCCAGTACTTC.